The 27 T cell receptor beta chains presented below share a single source sample, sequenced in a study of immune cell composition in non-small cell lung cancer. This table comes from immunoSEQ multiplex PCR, and its TCRdb copy is limited to in-frame clones, with some not included. The sample includes some 1,000 clones, around 80% of them seen just once. The sample consisted of lung tumor tissue. All receptors come from a human donor with non-small cell lung cancer.

The V and J genes are TRBV5-1 and TRBJ2-3; 7 bases map to TRBD1. Germline V lookup: CDR1 SGHRS, CDR2 YFSETQ. This CDR3 spans 15 amino acids. The junction had 6 bases not matched to a gene; V was cut back by 4 bases and J by 1 base. The DNA for the CDR3 is TGCGCCAGCAGCAGAGGCCAGGGGGGCACAGATACGCAGTATTTT. Its protein is CASSRGQGGTDTQYF. Full variable domain (outside the CDR3, taken from reference TRBV5-1 and TRBJ2-3): KAGVTQTPRYLIKTRGQQVTLSCSPISGHRSVSWYQQTPGQGLQFLFEYFSETQRNKGNFPGRFSGRQFSNSRSEMNVSTLELGDSALYLCASSRGQGGTDTQYFGPGTRLTVL.

The V and J genes are TRBV30 and TRBJ1-6, with D maybe TRBD1 (5 bases). CDR3 length: 13 residues. V was pared by 6 bases and J by 4 bases, with 10 bases between. The germline V gene has CDR1 GTSNPN and CDR2 SVGIG (reference sequence). CDR3 sequence reads: CACRGEYNSPLHF. CDR3 DNA sequence: TGTGCCTGTCGGGGGGAATATAATTCACCCCTCCACTTT.

This clone was recorded a few times. The CDR3 protein is CASSWEGGLGTEAFF. The CDR3 region has the DNA TGCGCCAGCAGCTGGGAGGGGGGTCTGGGAACTGAAGCTTTCTTT. The chain employs TRBV5-1 and TRBJ1-1, with D possibly being TRBD1 (6 bases). The length of the CDR3 is 15 residues. Trimming stripped 3 bases from V and 5 bases from J, with 17 bases between. Germline CDR1 is SGHRS and CDR2 is YFSETQ.

The chain carries TRBV18 and TRBJ2-6; maybe TRBD1 (5 bases). The V gene's germline CDR1 is KGHSH and CDR2 LQKENI. The CDR3 contains 18 residues. V was clipped by 5 bases and J by 5 bases, with 22 bases between them. CDR3 in amino acids: CASSFIPDIQSRANVLTF. CDR3 sequence (DNA): TGTGCCAGCTCATTTATCCCGGACATACAAAGTCGGGCCAACGTCCTGACTTTC.

V is TRBV9 and J is TRBJ2-5; 8 bases agree with TRBD1. After removal of 3 bases from V and 5 bases from J, the junction contained 9 bases not matched to a gene. The germline gives CDR1 SGDLS, CDR2 YYNGEE. The CDR3 has 15 residues. The DNA for the CDR3 is TGTGCCAGCAGCGACATACAGGGGGGTACGGAGACCCAGTACTTC. Its protein is CASSDIQGGTETQYF.

The chain joins TRBV6-6 to TRBJ2-5; D unclear. V lost 5 bases, J lost 2 bases, and 15 bases lay in between. Germline V lookup: CDR1 MNHNY, CDR2 SVGAGI (reference sequence). The CDR3 is 15 amino acids. CDR3 amino acids: CASSRPRGEQETQYF. The CDR3 DNA is TGTGCCAGCAGTCGGCCCCGCGGAGAACAAGAGACCCAGTACTTC.

This CDR3 is CAWRGGTGEAHGDTQYF. CDR3 coding DNA: TGTGCCTGGAGGGGCGGGACAGGGGAGGCACATGGGGATACGCAGTATTTT. The chain joins TRBV30 to TRBJ2-3; TRBD1 matches 10 bases. Losses at the gene ends were 3 bases for V and 6 bases for J; bases not matched to a gene: 15. The CDR3 runs to 17 residues. Germline assignment: CDR1 GTSNPN and CDR2 SVGIG (reference sequence).

The J gene is TRBJ2-1, the V gene TRBV5-4; D may be TRBD2 (6 bases). The germline V and J ends were trimmed by 0 bases and 4 bases, with 8 bases remaining between them. CDR1 is SGHNT and CDR2 is YYREEE in the germline V gene (reference sequence). This CDR3 is 14 amino acids long. The CDR3 reads CASSLAGEYNEQFF. CDR3 sequence (DNA): TGTGCCAGCAGCTTGGCGGGAGAGTACAATGAGCAGTTCTTC.

The chain couples TRBV5-1 to TRBJ2-2; TRBD1 aligns across 7 bases. The V segment lost 0 bases and the J segment 4 bases; nucleotides outside the gene matches: 6. Germline lookup yields CDR1 SGHRS and CDR2 YFSETQ. CDR3 size: 16 residues. This CDR3 reads CASSLAPQGSTGELFF. DNA of the CDR3: TGCGCCAGCAGCTTGGCCCCACAGGGGTCCACCGGGGAGCTGTTTTTT.

The chain couples TRBV27 to TRBJ2-7; 13 nucleotides match TRBD2. V dropped 5 bases and J dropped 2; count of bases not matched to a gene: 15. Germline CDR1 reads MNHEY; CDR2 reads SMNVEV (reference sequence). This CDR3 region has 19 residues. The CDR3 DNA reads as TGTGCCAGCAGTCCGATGGACCCGGGACTAGCGGGACAAACCTACGAGCAGTACTTC. Translation: CASSPMDPGLAGQTYEQYF.

This chain uses TRBV29-1 with TRBJ2-6; D uncertain. Germline V gene lookup returns CDR1 SQVTM and CDR2 ANQGSEA. The CDR3 length is 15 residues. V gave up 4 bases and J gave up 5 bases, with 15 bases separating them. The CDR3 DNA follows: TGCAGCGTTGTTTGCATACAAAGTCGGGCCAACGTCCTGACTTTC. Translating it yields CSVVCIQSRANVLTF.

V is TRBV27 and J is TRBJ2-7; D remains ambiguous. The V gene lost 7 bases and the J gene lost 4 bases, with 14 bases spanning the gap. The CDR3 is made up of 13 amino acids. CDR1 is MNHEY and CDR2 is SMNVEV in the germline V gene (reference sequence). The CDR3 nucleotides are TGTGCCAGCACTTCCGGTTTTGGTTACGAGCAGTACTTC. Its protein product is CASTSGFGYEQYF.

This chain links TRBV23-1 with TRBJ1-5; TRBD1 matches 10 bases. TRBV23-1 is sorted into the ORF group, with uncertain function. The CDR3 loop spans 15 amino acids. After removal of 8 bases from V and 6 bases from J, the junction contained 10 bases not matched to a gene. In DNA, the CDR3 is TGCGCCAGCTGGGGGACAGGGGACCCTTCTCAGCCCCAGCATTTT. Translating it yields CASWGTGDPSQPQHF.

The genes are TRBV6-6 and TRBJ1-5; D remains ambiguous. CDR1 and CDR2 from the germline V gene are MNHNY and SVGAGI (reference sequence). V lost 6 bases and J lost 4, with 13 bases in between. The CDR3 totals 14 residues. The CDR3 bases are TGTGCCAGCAGCTTGTCTAACGGGAATCAGCCCCAGCATTTT. The encoded protein is CASSLSNGNQPQHF.

This chain joins TRBV6-5 and TRBJ1-3; tentative D call: TRBD1 (6 bases). V lost 5 bases to trimming and J lost 2 bases, with 13 bases between them. The CDR3 sequence is 15 residues long. Germline assignment: CDR1 MNHEY and CDR2 SVGAGI. The CDR3, as DNA: TGTGCCAGCAGTCATACAGGGAGCGCTGGAAACACCATATATTTT. This codes for CASSHTGSAGNTIYF.

This clone has just a few counts. The V call is TRBV29-1, the J call TRBJ2-3; TRBD2 aligns across 7 bases. With V trimmed by 4 bases and J by 6 bases, 7 bases remained unmatched. The CDR3 runs to 13 residues. In germline, CDR1 is SQVTM, CDR2 ANQGSEA. The CDR3 spells CSVVAGVADTQYF. CDR3 sequence (DNA): TGCAGCGTTGTGGCGGGGGTAGCGGATACGCAGTATTTT.

This chain connects TRBV18 to TRBJ1-1; D might be TRBD1 (6 bases). This CDR3 is built from 14 residues. Germline values: CDR1 KGHSH, CDR2 LQKENI. V lost 4 bases and J 0 bases, leaving 9 bases between the germline ends. For the CDR3, the DNA is TGTGCCAGCTCACAGGGACAACTGAACACTGAAGCTTTCTTT. Translation: CASSQGQLNTEAFF. The complete variable domain, with remaining parts taken from reference TRBV18 and TRBJ1-1, reads NAGVMQNPRHLVRRRGQEARLRCSPMKGHSHVYWYRQLPEEGLKFMVYLQKENIIDESGMPKERFSAEFPKEGPSILRIQQVVRGDSAAYFCASSQGQLNTEAFFGQGTRLTVV.

V is TRBV7-6 and J is TRBJ2-2; TRBD1 aligns across 9 bases. V gave up 4 bases and J gave up 6 bases; unmatched junction bases: 9. The CDR3 consists of 16 residues. The germline V gene has CDR1 SGHVS and CDR2 FNYEAQ. As DNA, the CDR3 is TGTGCCAGCAGCTCTCTCGGGACAGGGAGGCCCGGGGAGCTGTTTTTT. It yields the protein CASSSLGTGRPGELFF. The whole variable domain, filled in from reference TRBV7-6 and TRBJ2-2, reads GAGVSQSPRYKVTKRGQDVALRCDPISGHVSLYWYRQALGQGPEFLTYFNYEAQQDKSGLPNDRFSAERPEGSISTLTIQRTEQRDSAMYRCASSSLGTGRPGELFFGEGSRLTVL.

The chain joins TRBV29-1 to TRBJ1-1; D possibly corresponds to TRBD1 (5 bases). Germline values: CDR1 SQVTM, CDR2 ANQGSEA. The CDR3 extends over 11 amino acids. CDR3 region: CVAGRATEAFF. Written as DNA, the CDR3 is TGCGTAGCAGGGAGGGCCACTGAAGCTTTCTTT.

CDR3 in DNA: TGTGCCAGCCTCGTCCCGGGGGAGACCCAGTACTTC. Translated: CASLVPGETQYF. The chain recombines TRBV21-1 with TRBJ2-5; the table assigns TRBD2, which was not confirmed against the DNA. TRBV21-1 is a listed pseudogene. This CDR3 region has 12 residues.

The V call is TRBV9, the J call TRBJ2-7, with TRBD2 as a possible D gene (5 bases). Germline V gene lookup returns CDR1 SGDLS and CDR2 YYNGEE. Trimming removed 0 bases at V and 5 bases at J, with 9 bases between. CDR3 length: 13 residues. CDR3 in amino acids: CASSVAPGDEQYF. CDR3 DNA: TGTGCCAGCAGCGTAGCCCCCGGGGACGAGCAGTACTTC.

V and J are TRBV7-2 and TRBJ2-1, with 9 bases matching TRBD2. Germline CDR1 and CDR2: SGHTA and FQGNSA. This CDR3 comprises 16 residues. Trimming at V came to 6 bases and at J to 4 bases, leaving 10 bases not matched to a gene. CDR3 bases: TGTGCCAGCAGACTCTCCGGGACTAGCAGTTACAATGAGCAGTTCTTC. This gives the protein CASRLSGTSSYNEQFF.

V gene TRBV7-9 combines with J gene TRBJ2-5, with 9 bases that match TRBD1. Germline loops: CDR1 SEHNR, CDR2 FQNEAQ (reference sequence). J gave up 2 bases and V 4 bases, and 2 bases lay outside the gene matches. The CDR3 loop spans 14 amino acids. This CDR3 reads CASSYGTGQETQYF. The CDR3 DNA is TGTGCCAGCAGCTACGGGACAGGGCAAGAGACCCAGTACTTC.

The chain joins TRBV5-6 to TRBJ2-2; 10 bases are shared with TRBD2. CDR1 and CDR2 from the germline V gene are SGHDT and YYEEEE. V was clipped by 0 bases and J by 3 bases; unmatched bases: 2. This CDR3 comprises 16 residues. CDR3 sequence reads: CASSLVAGGYTGELFF. The CDR3 DNA sequence: TGTGCCAGCAGCTTGGTAGCGGGAGGATACACCGGGGAGCTGTTTTTT. Drawing the rest from reference TRBV5-6 and TRBJ2-2, the complete variable domain is DAGVTQSPTHLIKTRGQQVTLRCSPKSGHDTVSWYQQALGQGPQFIFQYYEEEERQRGNFPDRFSGHQFPNYSSELNVNALLLGDSALYLCASSLVAGGYTGELFFGEGSRLTVL.

V is TRBV5-1 and J is TRBJ1-6, with D possibly TRBD1 on 6 matching bases. V lost 4 bases to trimming and J lost 8 bases, with 19 bases between them. CDR3 length: 16 amino acids. The germline CDR1 and CDR2 sequences are SGHRS and YFSETQ. The CDR3 nucleotides are TGCGCCAGCAGCCCCTCGGGAGGGGGTAGAGATTCACCCCTCCACTTT. Translated: CASSPSGGGRDSPLHF.

The chain links TRBV18 to TRBJ1-1; a weak D match, TRBD1 (6 bases). CDR1 and CDR2 (germline): KGHSH, LQKENI. The CDR3 spans 13 residues. Trimming cost V 3 bases and J 1 base, with 6 bases left between them. The chain's CDR3 is CASSPGQNTEAFF. Here the CDR3 DNA reads TGTGCCAGCTCACCGGGACAGAACACTGAAGCTTTCTTT.

The chain combines TRBV7-8 with TRBJ1-5; 10 bases fit TRBD1. Germline CDR1 reads SGHVS; CDR2 reads FQNEAQ. CDR3 length equals 15 residues. V was pared by 6 bases and J by 2 bases, with 4 bases of the junction left unmatched. In nucleotides, the CDR3 is TGTGCCAGCAGGTCCGGGACAGGGGGCAATCAGCCCCAGCATTTT. Translated: CASRSGTGGNQPQHF.